These T cell receptor beta chains were read from a single sample in a study of blood T cell repertoires in COVID-19. Profiling relied on immunoSEQ multiplex PCR, and the TCRdb table lists in-frame clones only, not all of them. The sample consists of tens of thousands of clones, about 88% of them appearing once. What was sequenced was peripheral blood. These receptors were obtained from a human donor in a cohort sampled during active COVID-19. CDR3s include the opening cysteine and the closing phenylalanine or tryptophan. The order of the fields is V gene, D gene, J gene, clone size, CDR3 DNA, CDR3 protein. D genes are given only for firm matches. Not all rows give a size; the values are once, few, many and, for expanded clones, a class.

V gene: TRBV5-1; D gene: NA; J gene: TRBJ1-5; clone size: NA; CDR3 DNA: TGCGCCAGCAGCTTAGGGGGAAATAGCAATCAGCCCCAGCATTTT; CDR3 protein: CASSLGGNSNQPQHF
V gene: TRBV15; D gene: NA; J gene: TRBJ2-7; clone size: NA; CDR3 DNA: TGTGCCACCAGCAGAGATCTAGTCGTATCTACCGAGCAGTACTTC; CDR3 protein: CATSRDLVVSTEQYF
V gene: TRBV2; D gene: NA; J gene: TRBJ1-2; clone size: NA; CDR3 DNA: TGTGCCCGCCGCAAGCTTAACTATGGCTACACCTTC; CDR3 protein: CARRKLNYGYTF
V gene: TRBV2; D gene: TRBD1; J gene: TRBJ2-2; clone size: NA; CDR3 DNA: TGTGCCAGCAGACGACAGGGTGACGCCGGGGAGCTGTTTTTT; CDR3 protein: CASRRQGDAGELFF
V gene: TRBV28; D gene: TRBD1; J gene: TRBJ1-6; clone size: NA; CDR3 DNA: TGTGCCATCCGGACAGGCTGGAGAAATTCACCCCTCCACTTT; CDR3 protein: CAIRTGWRNSPLHF
V gene: TRBV6-5; D gene: NA; J gene: TRBJ1-2; clone size: NA; CDR3 DNA: TGTGCCAGCACCCGGAGCCGACCCGACTATGGCTACACCTTC; CDR3 protein: CASTRSRPDYGYTF
V gene: TRBV15; D gene: NA; J gene: TRBJ2-1; clone size: NA; CDR3 DNA: TGTGCCACCAGCAGAGAACCTCAGGGATCCCTGCGGTTCTTC; CDR3 protein: CATSREPQGSLRFF
V gene: TRBV5-1; D gene: NA; J gene: TRBJ2-3; clone size: NA; CDR3 DNA: TGCGCCAGCAGCTTAGGACTTGACGGCACAGATACGCAGTATTTT; CDR3 protein: CASSLGLDGTDTQYF
V gene: TRBV19; D gene: TRBD1; J gene: TRBJ1-5; clone size: few; CDR3 DNA: TGTGCCAGTAGCCGACAGGGGGTTGGCAATCAGCCCCAGCATTTT; CDR3 protein: CASSRQGVGNQPQHF
V gene: TRBV4-2; D gene: TRBD2; J gene: TRBJ2-2; clone size: NA; CDR3 DNA: TGTGCCAGCAGGTTAGCGGGGTGGAACACCGGGGAGCTGTTTTTT; CDR3 protein: CASRLAGWNTGELFF
V gene: TRBV18; D gene: NA; J gene: TRBJ2-1; clone size: NA; CDR3 DNA: TGTGCCAGCTCACCACAGGGGTTTGATGAGCAGTTCTTC; CDR3 protein: CASSPQGFDEQFF
V gene: TRBV3-1/TRBV3-2; D gene: NA; J gene: TRBJ2-7; clone size: NA; CDR3 DNA: TGTGCCAGCAGCCTTTCCCGGGGCTACGAGCAGTACTTC; CDR3 protein: CASSLSRGYEQYF
V gene: TRBV30; D gene: TRBD1; J gene: TRBJ1-2; clone size: NA; CDR3 DNA: TGTGCCTGGAGTGTAGACAGGGGGCTCTATGGCTACACCTTC; CDR3 protein: CAWSVDRGLYGYTF
V gene: TRBV30; D gene: TRBD2; J gene: TRBJ2-5; clone size: NA; CDR3 DNA: TGTGCCTGGAGTGCCGGGACTAGCATACGGGAGACCCAGTACTTC; CDR3 protein: CAWSAGTSIRETQYF
V gene: TRBV5-1; D gene: NA; J gene: TRBJ2-7; clone size: NA; CDR3 DNA: TGCGCCAGCTTCCGGGACTCAAGCTCCTACGAGCAGTACTTC; CDR3 protein: CASFRDSSSYEQYF
V gene: TRBV11-3; D gene: NA; J gene: TRBJ2-7; clone size: NA; CDR3 DNA: TGTGCCAGCAGCTCACCGAGGGGGGGATACTACGAGCAGTACTTC; CDR3 protein: CASSSPRGGYYEQYF
V gene: TRBV12-3/TRBV12-4; D gene: NA; J gene: TRBJ1-3; clone size: NA; CDR3 DNA: TGTGCCAGCCACCCCACCGTAGAAAACACCATATATTTT; CDR3 protein: CASHPTVENTIYF
V gene: TRBV15; D gene: TRBD2; J gene: TRBJ2-1; clone size: once; CDR3 DNA: TGTGCCACCAGCAGCGGGACTAGCGGGTACGAGCAGTTCTTC; CDR3 protein: CATSSGTSGYEQFF
V gene: TRBV5-6; D gene: TRBD1; J gene: TRBJ1-6; clone size: NA; CDR3 DNA: TGTGCCAGCACCGATCGGGACAGCAATTCACCCCTCCACTTT; CDR3 protein: CASTDRDSNSPLHF
V gene: TRBV4-1; D gene: TRBD1; J gene: TRBJ1-1; clone size: few; CDR3 DNA: TGCGCCAGCAGCCATGGGCCGGGACAGCCGATTGAAGCTTTCTTT; CDR3 protein: CASSHGPGQPIEAFF
V gene: TRBV5-6; D gene: TRBD1; J gene: TRBJ2-2; clone size: NA; CDR3 DNA: TGTGCCAGCAGCCGGACAGGGTTTAGCACCGGGGAGCTGTTTTTT; CDR3 protein: CASSRTGFSTGELFF
V gene: TRBV4-2; D gene: TRBD2; J gene: TRBJ2-2; clone size: NA; CDR3 DNA: TGTGCCAGCAGCCAAGCCCGGGAGTTGATAGCGGGAGGAGAGGCCGGGGAGCTGTTTTTT; CDR3 protein: CASSQARELIAGGEAGELFF
V gene: TRBV19; D gene: NA; J gene: TRBJ2-1; clone size: NA; CDR3 DNA: TGTGCCAGTAGCATCCAACTCTACAATGAGCAGTTCTTC; CDR3 protein: CASSIQLYNEQFF
V gene: TRBV5-4; D gene: TRBD2; J gene: TRBJ2-3; clone size: NA; CDR3 DNA: TGTGCCAGCAGCGTCCAGACTAGCGGGGGGGATACGCAGTATTTT; CDR3 protein: CASSVQTSGGDTQYF
V gene: TRBV27; D gene: TRBD2; J gene: TRBJ2-7; clone size: NA; CDR3 DNA: TGTGCCAGCAGTTCTTCCCTCGGGACTAGCGGATCCTACGAGCAGTACTTC; CDR3 protein: CASSSSLGTSGSYEQYF
V gene: TRBV19; D gene: NA; J gene: TRBJ1-3; clone size: NA; CDR3 DNA: TGTGCCAGCACAATCTCTGGAAACACCATATATTTT; CDR3 protein: CASTISGNTIYF
V gene: TRBV9; D gene: NA; J gene: TRBJ2-3; clone size: NA; CDR3 DNA: TGTGCCAGCAGCGTGAAGGGGGTGGAAGATACGCAGTATTTT; CDR3 protein: CASSVKGVEDTQYF
V gene: TRBV27; D gene: NA; J gene: TRBJ2-7; clone size: NA; CDR3 DNA: TGTGCCAGCAGTAAGCGGGCGGTGAGCTCCTACGAGCAGTACTTC; CDR3 protein: CASSKRAVSSYEQYF
V gene: TRBV6-1; D gene: TRBD2; J gene: TRBJ2-1; clone size: NA; CDR3 DNA: TGTGCCAGCAGTGAAATGATTGCGGGAGGGGTCAATGAGCAGTTCTTC; CDR3 protein: CASSEMIAGGVNEQFF
V gene: TRBV11-1; D gene: TRBD1; J gene: TRBJ1-2; clone size: NA; CDR3 DNA: TGTGCCAGCAGCTCGGGACAGGGTTATGGCTACACCTTC; CDR3 protein: CASSSGQGYGYTF
V gene: TRBV18; D gene: NA; J gene: TRBJ2-3; clone size: NA; CDR3 DNA: TGTGCCAGCTCGCCCGGGACTGGCACAGATACGCAGTATTTT; CDR3 protein: CASSPGTGTDTQYF
V gene: TRBV2; D gene: NA; J gene: TRBJ1-5; clone size: NA; CDR3 DNA: TGTGCCAGCAACCCAGGGGCCAGCAATCAGCCCCAGCATTTT; CDR3 protein: CASNPGASNQPQHF
V gene: TRBV11-3; D gene: NA; J gene: TRBJ2-1; clone size: NA; CDR3 DNA: TGTGCCAGCAGCTTAGTGGGGACAACGTACAATGAGCAGTTCTTC; CDR3 protein: CASSLVGTTYNEQFF
V gene: TRBV28; D gene: NA; J gene: TRBJ1-6; clone size: NA; CDR3 DNA: TGTGCCAGCTTACCCGGGGGGCACTATAATTCACCCCTCCACTTT; CDR3 protein: CASLPGGHYNSPLHF
V gene: TRBV4-2; D gene: TRBD2; J gene: TRBJ2-7; clone size: NA; CDR3 DNA: TGTGCCAGCAGCCAAGAAACTAGCGGGAGCTACGAGCAGTACTTC; CDR3 protein: CASSQETSGSYEQYF
V gene: TRBV29-1; D gene: TRBD2; J gene: TRBJ2-1; clone size: NA; CDR3 DNA: TGCAGCGTTACCGACCCTAGGGCGGGAGGGAATGAGCAGTTCTTC; CDR3 protein: CSVTDPRAGGNEQFF
V gene: TRBV5-1; D gene: NA; J gene: TRBJ1-2; clone size: once; CDR3 DNA: TGCGCCAGCAGCTTGGAAGGGCGGGATGGCTACACCTTC; CDR3 protein: CASSLEGRDGYTF
V gene: TRBV3-1/TRBV3-2; D gene: TRBD1; J gene: TRBJ1-1; clone size: NA; CDR3 DNA: TGTGCCAGCAGCCGGACAGGGTTGGTGAACACTGAAGCTTTCTTT; CDR3 protein: CASSRTGLVNTEAFF
V gene: TRBV20-1; D gene: TRBD1; J gene: TRBJ1-1; clone size: NA; CDR3 DNA: TGCAGTGCTGTCCGGGACAGGGGAACTTTCTTT; CDR3 protein: CSAVRDRGTFF
V gene: TRBV1; D gene: NA; J gene: TRBJ2-1; clone size: NA; CDR3 DNA: TGCACCAGCAGCCAAGTTCGTACTAGCGGTCGAAATGAGCAGTTCTTC; CDR3 protein: CTSSQVRTSGRNEQFF
V gene: TRBV29-1; D gene: NA; J gene: TRBJ2-1; clone size: NA; CDR3 DNA: TGCAGCGTTGCCGCGGGGTCTGGCTCCTACAATGAGCAGTTCTTC; CDR3 protein: CSVAAGSGSYNEQFF
V gene: TRBV7-9; D gene: TRBD1; J gene: TRBJ1-5; clone size: once; CDR3 DNA: TGTGCCAGCAGCTTAGGATCCGGAGGGGGCGATCAGCCCCAGCATTTT; CDR3 protein: CASSLGSGGGDQPQHF
V gene: TRBV27; D gene: TRBD1; J gene: TRBJ1-2; clone size: NA; CDR3 DNA: TGTGCCAGCCCGACAGGGGATGGCTACACCTTC; CDR3 protein: CASPTGDGYTF
V gene: TRBV11-2; D gene: NA; J gene: TRBJ1-6; clone size: NA; CDR3 DNA: TGTGCCAGCAGCCAGGACATCCTTGGGAATTCACCCCTCCACTTT; CDR3 protein: CASSQDILGNSPLHF
V gene: TRBV5-1; D gene: NA; J gene: TRBJ2-7; clone size: few; CDR3 DNA: TGCGCCAGCAGCTTCACTAACTCCTACGAGCAGTACTTC; CDR3 protein: CASSFTNSYEQYF
V gene: TRBV28; D gene: NA; J gene: TRBJ1-1; clone size: NA; CDR3 DNA: TGTGCCAGCAGTTCCTATAGGGGGGGGAACACTGAAGCTTTCTTT; CDR3 protein: CASSSYRGGNTEAFF
V gene: TRBV5-1; D gene: TRBD2; J gene: TRBJ2-2; clone size: NA; CDR3 DNA: TGCGCCAGCAGCTTTCGGCTAGCGGGGTCCCCCGGGGAGCTGTTTTTT; CDR3 protein: CASSFRLAGSPGELFF
V gene: TRBV19; D gene: NA; J gene: TRBJ1-2; clone size: NA; CDR3 DNA: TGTGCCACCCAAAGCGGGCCTAAGGCGCCTAGTGGCTACACCTTC; CDR3 protein: CATQSGPKAPSGYTF
V gene: TRBV10-3; D gene: NA; J gene: TRBJ1-4; clone size: NA; CDR3 DNA: TGTGCCATCAGTGAAGGAGGAGAAGAAAAACTGTTTTTT; CDR3 protein: CAISEGGEEKLFF
V gene: TRBV6-1; D gene: NA; J gene: TRBJ1-6; clone size: NA; CDR3 DNA: TGTGCCAGCAGTGAAGTGGAGAATTCACCCCTCCACTTT; CDR3 protein: CASSEVENSPLHF